The clone carrying this TCR beta chain was found many times. CDR1 is LGHNA and CDR2 is YNFKEQ in the germline V gene. This CDR3 region has 15 residues. V shed 3 bases and J 0 bases; nucleotides not matched to a gene: 4. The data were obtained in a study of T cells in Graves' hyperthyroidism and ophthalmopathy. Amplified regions were TCR beta CDR3 sequences from RNA transcripts. TCR CDR3 regions were first amplified by RT-PCR with HTBI primers. TCRdb processed the multiplex PCR reads anew with MiXCR; each CDR3 protein has one entry. The sample has roughly 100,000 distinct CDR3 sequences, roughly 40% seen once.

The chain couples TRBV4-2 to TRBJ2-5; 7 bases match TRBD2. The clonotype was recovered from a woman aged 30 to 39 with Graves' hyperthyroidism. Sequencing was done on a sample of peripheral blood or thyroid tissue (not recorded which). CDR3 residues: CASSQTSSYQETQYF. The CDR3 nucleotides are TGTGCCAGCAGCCAGACTAGCAGTTACCAAGAGACCCAGTACTTC.